This record covers a single TCR beta chain. There is no known antigen for this receptor. Base qualities are not recorded, but no much larger clone differs from it by a single base. The sample belongs to a study of shared clonotypes between healthy human individuals (dated by TCRdb to about 2020). General notes on the study: A few men and a couple of women, aged 18 to 49 years, made up the cohort. For each donor, CD4 naive and CD4 memory were each run on three plates, CD8 naive on two plates, and CD8 memory on one plate. Blood TCR repertoires of roughly five healthy adults were deeply sequenced to estimate repertoire size and the extent of clonotype sharing between individuals. To increase sequencing depth and limit assay-specific biases, TCR repertoire library preparation and sequencing were carried out by different laboratories using diverse techniques. Each donor's leukapheresis produced roughly between about 0.9 and 9.5 billion PBMCs. The study at large found these results: Pairwise subsampling indicated that sequencing depth was expected to affect the degree of clonotype sharing among donors. About 5% of naive CD4, 3.5% of naive CD8, approximately 2% of memory CD4, and around 0.4% of memory CD8 clonotypes were shared across several donors. Estimated clonotype richness was generally larger for naive than for memory subsets. The genetic and exposure-history diversity represented was limited by the small number of donors. Sampling was restricted to blood, and TCR repertoires in tissues likely differ from the TCR repertoires found in blood. Compared with non-shared clonotypes, the clonotypes found in all four sorted-subset donors had higher generation probabilities. Even with the large sequencing depth, rarefaction of the sorted-subset datasets indicated that sequencing was incomplete.

The donors were healthy, HIV-negative adults who had no recently reported acute infections or vaccinations. Only Caucasian adults living in Nashville, Tennessee, USA were represented among the donors. CD4+ T cells were enriched by magnetic negative selection; naive cells were then positively selected on CD45RA, and the negative fraction formed the memory subset. Blood was obtained by leukapheresis, after which PBMCs were separated by Ficoll-Histopaque density gradient centrifugation and cryopreserved in liquid nitrogen vapor phase. Analytical flow cytometry was used to check the purity and quantity of every magnetically sorted T cell population. From each sorted fraction, genomic DNA was isolated and quantified by UV absorbance on a Nanodrop 2000c. TCR CDR3 regions were amplified from genomic DNA by multiplex PCR using the deep immunoSEQ assay. Extracted genomic DNA from each cell subset was spread evenly across all wells of several immunoSEQ 96-well plates, with each plate serving as a replicate. For sorted subsets, each replicate PCR was loaded with 200 ng genomic DNA, equivalent to 30,000 to 35,000 T cell genomes. Purified libraries were quantified with a Qubit 3.0 fluorometer, sized on a Bioanalyzer 2100, and re-quantified with the KAPA Library Quantification kit. Every immunoSEQ 96-well plate was sequenced on a separate single-read 150-cycle Illumina NextSeq 550 flow cell. Regarding the original processing steps: Because the immunoSEQ output included only junctional sequences and no quality scores, the filtering could not be the same as the filtering used for full-length reads. To assign V/J genes and CDR3, sequences were annotated using PyIR, a Python wrapper for IgBLAST v1.9, with IMGT germline references. Reads were removed for weak V/J assignments (E-value above 1e-6), missing CDR3, stop codons, out-of-frame junctions, or ambiguous translated residues. V3J clonotypes were defined as sequences sharing an identical inferred V gene, J gene, and CDR3 amino acid sequence. The percentage overlap between two repertoires was calculated by dividing the number of shared unique clonotypes by the size of the smaller repertoire. RTK rarefaction, the Chao1 estimator, and Recon v2.1 estimates of unobserved clonotypes were used to assess repertoire richness. Generation probabilities for all TCRbeta clonotypes obtained by the gDNA method from four donors were computed using OLGA. TCRdb re-hosts the immuneACCESS table, in-frame sequences only. Its copies lack some clones; in the studies checked, an unresolved V gene accounts for under half of them, and the cause for the rest is not known. V and J calls and clone size are those listed in that table; D and trimming were worked out from the DNA. The sample profile shows hundreds of thousands of clones; 55% to 75% of them were found once. The ten largest clones represent 1.8% of the sample.

Inclusive of the bounding cysteine and phenylalanine, the CDR3 is 14 residues long. Left in the record is the CDR3 DNA by itself, 42 bases read in frame from the first base. Based on the germline V gene, the CDR1 and CDR2 sequences are SGHRS and YFSETQ. At the junction V is shortened by 0 bases and J by 8 bases; bases outside the gene matches: 7. The source is a woman aged 30 to 39 in good health. The chain is assembled from TRBV5-1 and TRBJ1-2; TRBD1 agrees with 7 junctional bases. Sequencing input: memory CD4+ T cells sorted from blood. Explained via the paper, the cell subset or site label denotes: CD45RA-negative fraction. The DNA reads TGCGCCAGCAGCTTGGGAGACAGGGCACAAGGCTACACCTTC. It is translated as CASSLGDRAQGYTF.